These 32 T cell receptor beta chains originate from one sample sequenced in a study of T-cell reconstitution after alpha-beta-depleted transplantation in children. Unique molecular identifiers were incorporated when the TCRbeta library was constructed. In TCRdb, the PCR reads were re-called with MiXCR into one record per CDR3 protein. In the table there are about 980,000 distinct CDR3 sequences, about 29% of which are singletons. The specimen comprised PBMCs, mostly from graft donor cells, sampled 360 days after TCRalphabeta/CD19-depleted stem cell transplant. These receptors all come from a boy younger than two who had a stem cell transplant for SCID, so the T cells may come from the graft donor.

The V gene is TRBV15, the J gene TRBJ2-3; D not resolved. The ends were cut back, 0 bases at V and 5 bases at J, with 6 bases in the middle. The CDR3 length is 13 residues. In germline, CDR1 is LNHNV, CDR2 YYDKDF (reference sequence). The CDR3 protein is CATSRDLIDTQYF. CDR3 bases: TGTGCCACCAGCAGAGATCTGATAGATACGCAGTATTTT. Filled out from reference TRBV15 and TRBJ2-3, the complete variable domain reads DAMVIQNPRYQVTQFGKPVTLSCSQTLNHNVMYWYQQKSSQAPKLLFHYYDKDFNNEADTPDNFQSRRPNTSFCFLDIRSPGLGDTAMYLCATSRDLIDTQYFGPGTRLTVL.

J is TRBJ2-7 and V is TRBV10-3; 9 bases are shared with TRBD2. J lost 0 bases, V lost 8 bases, and 8 bases had no gene match. The CDR3 length is 15 residues. Germline CDR1 reads ENHRY; CDR2 reads SYGVKD. CDR3 nucleotides: TGTGCCATCTCACTGACTAGCGGTAACTCCTACGAGCAGTACTTC. Translating gives CAISLTSGNSYEQYF.

This chain uses TRBV7-2 with TRBJ2-3; D call uncertain. With 7 bases removed from V and 1 base from J, the gap between germline ends came to 15 bases. Germline V gene sequence: CDR1 SGHTA, CDR2 FQGNSA. This CDR3 has 15 residues. DNA of the CDR3: TGTGCCAGCAACCCGCGACGACCCGGCACAGATACGCAGTATTTT. Protein product: CASNPRRPGTDTQYF.

The chain recombines TRBV4-2 with TRBJ2-7; the D gene is possibly TRBD1 (6 bases). Deletions cut 6 bases from V and 1 base from J, with 19 bases between. The length of the CDR3 is 16 residues. Per germline, CDR1 LGHNA and CDR2 YNFKEQ. DNA of the CDR3: TGTGCCAGCAGTATCCCGGGACAAAGGATTTCCTACGAGCAGTACTTC. It encodes CASSIPGQRISYEQYF.

This sequence joins TRBV2 and TRBJ2-7, with 8 bases identical to TRBD1. The CDR3 spans 13 residues. In germline, CDR1 is SNHLY, CDR2 FYNNEI. V was pared by 7 bases and J by 3 bases, with 5 bases of the junction left unmatched. CDR3 protein: CASNDRGNYEQYF. CDR3 DNA: TGTGCCAGCAACGACAGGGGAAACTACGAGCAGTACTTC.

Only a few counts were recorded for this clonotype. The rearrangement links TRBV4-1 to TRBJ2-7, with TRBD1 matching 11 bases. The CDR3 runs to 15 residues. V dropped 3 bases and J dropped 4; count of bases not matched to a gene: 5. Looked up from germline, CDR1 is MGHRA and CDR2 is YSYEKL. In DNA form, the CDR3 reads TGCGCCAGCAGCCACCATGGGACAGGGGGGTACGAGCAGTACTTC. Translated: CASSHHGTGGYEQYF.

The genes are TRBV20-1 and TRBJ1-5; D uncertain. Germline CDR1 and CDR2: DFQATT and SNEGSKA (reference sequence). V lost 4 bases and J 1 base, leaving 11 bases between the germline ends. The CDR3 contains 14 residues. This CDR3 is CSAIPRVSNQPQHF. The CDR3 region has the DNA TGCAGTGCTATCCCCCGGGTAAGCAATCAGCCCCAGCATTTT.

This rearrangement joins TRBV18 to TRBJ2-2; D ambiguous. Germline loops: CDR1 KGHSH, CDR2 LQKENI. The CDR3 loop spans 14 amino acids. The V end was cut by 2 bases, the J end by 4 bases, with 8 bases between. CDR3 bases: TGTGCCAGCTCACCAAAGTTGAGCACCGGGGAGCTGTTTTTT. This codes for CASSPKLSTGELFF.

This clonotype was observed once. The rearrangement uses TRBV27 and TRBJ2-2; D unclear. Germline CDR1 and CDR2: MNHEY and SMNVEV (reference sequence). The CDR3 length is 14 residues. V gave up 7 bases and J gave up 0 bases, with 9 bases separating them. The CDR3 here is CASKGPSNTGELFF. The CDR3 DNA sequence: TGTGCCAGCAAGGGCCCATCGAACACCGGGGAGCTGTTTTTT.

The V gene is TRBV28, the J gene TRBJ2-5; 10 bases align to TRBD1. Germline CDR1 MDHEN, CDR2 SYDVKM. V shed 5 bases, J shed 4 bases, and the junction held 10 bases outside the gene matches. CDR3 length: 16 amino acids. The chain's CDR3 is CASSPLPGQGIETQYF. CDR3 bases: TGTGCCAGCAGTCCATTACCGGGACAGGGGATAGAGACCCAGTACTTC.

The chain joins TRBV20-1 to TRBJ2-3; D is perhaps TRBD1 (6 bases). CDR3 length equals 16 residues. The V gene lost 3 bases and the J gene lost 4 bases, with 20 bases spanning the gap. From germline, CDR1 is DFQATT and CDR2 SNEGSKA (reference sequence). This CDR3 is CSASAQGHLSPDTQYF. The CDR3 coding sequence is TGCAGTGCTAGCGCTCAGGGGCACCTATCCCCAGATACGCAGTATTTT.

This clonotype appeared many times. The chain uses TRBV12-3 or TRBV12-4 and TRBJ2-2; TRBD1 matches 8 bases. The J segment lost 3 bases and the V segment lost 6 bases, leaving 6 bases of the junction unmatched. There are 15 residues in the CDR3. The chain's CDR3 is CASRPPTGDTGELFF. The CDR3 bases are TGTGCCAGCAGGCCACCGACAGGGGACACCGGGGAGCTGTTTTTT.

Points on this clonotype: Germline and junction disagree at one end, which may indicate a read error. The CDR3 region has the DNA TGCGCATCCCTACGGGACGGCAAAAACATTCAGTACTTC. Its protein product is CASLRDGKNIQYF. This chain links TRBV12-3 or TRBV12-4 with TRBJ2-4; tentatively, D is TRBD1 or TRBD2 (5 bases each). This CDR3 has 13 residues.

Comments on this clonotype: The junction departs from the called germline gene at one end, perhaps through a read error. CDR3 amino acids: CTSSTGIYNEQFF. CDR3 DNA sequence: TGTACCAGCAGTACCGGGATCTACAATGAGCAGTTCTTC. The V gene is TRBV28, the J gene TRBJ2-1; D may be TRBD2 (5 bases). The CDR3 spans 13 residues. CDR1 MDHEN and CDR2 SYDVKM come from the germline V gene. Looking up the rest from reference TRBV28 and TRBJ2-1 gives the full variable domain: DVKVTQSSRYLVKRTGEKVFLECVQDMDHENMFWYRQDPGLGLRLIYFSYDVKMKEKGDIPEGYSVSREKKERFSLILESASTNQTSMYLCTSSTGIYNEQFFGPGTRLTVL.

The chain links TRBV12-3 or TRBV12-4 to TRBJ2-3; 14 nucleotides match TRBD2. J gave up 4 bases and V 6 bases, and 6 bases lay outside the gene matches. The CDR3 is 16 residues long. The CDR3 reads CASRRGTSGGADTQYF. As DNA, the CDR3 is TGTGCCAGCAGACGGGGGACTAGCGGGGGAGCAGATACGCAGTATTTT.

This clonotype was counted between two and nine times. The rearrangement joins TRBV11-2 to TRBJ2-3, with D perhaps TRBD2 (5 bases). The CDR3 has 16 residues. Trimming pared 5 bases from V and 2 bases from J, leaving 17 bases between. Germline-derived CDR1 and CDR2 are SGHAT and FQNNGV. The CDR3 DNA sequence: TGTGCCAGCAGCCGGAAGGAGGCTGGGGACACAGATACGCAGTATTTT. Protein product: CASSRKEAGDTDTQYF.

This clonotype has more than one count but fewer than ten. This chain uses TRBV5-1 with TRBJ2-1, with 14 nucleotides matching TRBD2. The CDR3 totals 13 residues. From germline, CDR1 is SGHRS and CDR2 YFSETQ. The J segment lost 8 bases and the V segment lost 9 bases, leaving 4 bases of the junction unmatched. The CDR3 loop is CANRTSGGYEQFF. The CDR3 DNA reads as TGCGCCAACCGGACTAGCGGGGGGTATGAGCAGTTCTTC.

This clonotype was observed a handful of times. CDR3: CAISDGGDTQYF. CDR3 nucleotides: TGTGCCATCAGTGATGGGGGAGATACGCAGTATTTT. V and J are TRBV10-3 and TRBJ2-3, with D perhaps assigned TRBD1 or TRBD2 (5 bases each). Germline values: CDR1 ENHRY, CDR2 SYGVKD. V was trimmed by 3 bases and J by 5 bases, leaving 6 bases between them. The CDR3 covers 12 residues.

This clonotype was counted between two and nine times. J is TRBJ1-4 and V is TRBV28, with a possible D match to TRBD1 (5 bases). The germline gives CDR1 MDHEN, CDR2 SYDVKM. V gave up 7 bases and J gave up 0 bases, with 12 bases separating them. The CDR3 is 15 residues long. The CDR3 protein is CASTDSPTTNEKLFF. The CDR3 DNA sequence: TGTGCCAGCACTGACAGCCCTACAACTAATGAAAAACTGTTTTTT. Variable domain in full (rest from reference TRBV28 and TRBJ1-4): DVKVTQSSRYLVKRTGEKVFLECVQDMDHENMFWYRQDPGLGLRLIYFSYDVKMKEKGDIPEGYSVSREKKERFSLILESASTNQTSMYLCASTDSPTTNEKLFFGSGTQLSVL.

The V and J genes are TRBV7-8 and TRBJ2-1; D gene uncertain. V lost 2 bases to trimming and J lost 1 base, with 12 bases between them. Germline V gene lookup returns CDR1 SGHVS and CDR2 FQNEAQ. The CDR3 runs 16 residues. CDR3 residues: CASSLWRLGSYNEQFF. For the CDR3, the DNA is TGTGCCAGCAGCTTATGGCGGCTCGGATCCTACAATGAGCAGTTCTTC.

The V call is TRBV5-1, the J call TRBJ2-2; D unresolved. CDR3 size: 13 residues. Trimming took off 3 bases at V and 2 bases at J, with 5 bases between the two ends. CDR1 SGHRS and CDR2 YFSETQ come from the germline V gene. The CDR3 is CASSSDNTGELFF. CDR3 nucleotide sequence: TGCGCCAGCAGCTCGGACAACACCGGGGAGCTGTTTTTT.

The chain uses TRBV29-1 and TRBJ2-1, with TRBD2 identical over 9 bases. The CDR3 consists of 13 residues. Germline V gene lookup returns CDR1 SQVTM and CDR2 ANQGSEA. V lost 6 bases to trimming and J lost 4 bases; unmatched junction nucleotides: 4. The CDR3 coding sequence is TGCAGCGTCGGGACTAGCCCGTACAATGAGCAGTTCTTC. Amino acid sequence: CSVGTSPYNEQFF.

This clonotype was counted between two and nine times. The CDR3: CASSLATGALGDTQYF. In nucleotides, the CDR3 is TGTGCCAGCAGCTTAGCAACAGGGGCACTTGGAGATACGCAGTATTTT. This chain joins TRBV7-8 and TRBJ2-3; 7 bases match TRBD1. This CDR3 is 16 amino acids long. The V segment lost 0 bases and the J segment 5 bases; nucleotides outside the gene matches: 8. Looked up from germline, CDR1 is SGHVS and CDR2 is FQNEAQ.

This clonotype was recorded a few times. V is TRBV15 and J is TRBJ2-7; D call uncertain. Trimming left V 0 bases short and J 10 bases short, with 13 bases between. The CDR3 extends over 13 amino acids. Germline CDR1 and CDR2: LNHNV and YYDKDF (reference sequence). The CDR3 protein is CATSRDRQDPQYF. DNA for the CDR3: TGTGCCACCAGCAGAGATCGTCAGGACCCCCAGTACTTC.

This clonotype has more than one count but fewer than ten. The CDR3 coding sequence is TGTGCCAGCAGCTGGAGGAGGACTGAAGCTTTCTTT. This translates into CASSWRRTEAFF. This chain connects TRBV7-9 to TRBJ1-1; D is unresolved. The CDR3 extends over 12 amino acids. V was trimmed by 4 bases and J by 5 bases, leaving 8 bases between them. The germline gives CDR1 SEHNR, CDR2 FQNEAQ (reference sequence).

This clonotype has a handful of counts. J is TRBJ1-1 and V is TRBV7-2; no clear D gene. The CDR3 has 15 residues. V was shortened by 6 bases and J by 0 bases, with 14 bases between the two germline ends. Germline V CDR1 and CDR2: SGHTA, FQGNSA. The CDR3: CASRSDSILNTEAFF. Here the CDR3 DNA reads TGTGCCAGCAGATCAGATTCGATTTTGAACACTGAAGCTTTCTTT.

This clonotype showed up just a few times. The V and J genes are TRBV6-2 or TRBV6-3 and TRBJ2-2, with 10 positions matching TRBD2. Germline V gene lookup returns CDR1 MNHEY and CDR2 SVGEGT. V was clipped by 5 bases and J by 6 bases; unmatched bases: 15. This CDR3 comprises 18 residues. The CDR3 nucleotides read TGTGCCAGCAGTCCCCCGACGGTATATCTAGCGGGGGCCGGGGAGCTGTTTTTT. This gives the protein CASSPPTVYLAGAGELFF.

The chain recombines TRBV20-1 with TRBJ2-3; 7 positions agree with TRBD2. CDR1 and CDR2 from the germline V gene are DFQATT and SNEGSKA (reference sequence). The CDR3 has 15 residues. The J segment lost 2 bases and the V segment lost 3 bases, leaving 8 bases of the junction unmatched. CDR3 region: CSASWAGVNTDTQYF. CDR3 coding DNA: TGCAGTGCTAGTTGGGCGGGGGTGAACACAGATACGCAGTATTTT.

There are many counts of this clonotype. The chain combines TRBV29-1 with TRBJ1-5; no firm D call. This CDR3 is built from 13 residues. The V gene's germline CDR1 is SQVTM and CDR2 ANQGSEA. Trimming removed 4 bases from V and 4 bases from J, with 11 bases in between. CDR3 loop: CSVANLPNQPQHF. DNA for the CDR3: TGCAGCGTTGCCAATCTACCAAATCAGCCCCAGCATTTT.

J is TRBJ2-3 and V is TRBV7-2; TRBD1 aligns across 8 bases. Germline values: CDR1 SGHTA, CDR2 FQGNSA. J lost 4 bases, V lost 5 bases, and 14 bases had no gene match. CDR3 length: 17 residues. CDR3 loop: CASSRSSGGSGADTQYF. The DNA of the CDR3 is TGTGCCAGCAGCCGATCCTCAGGGGGCTCTGGGGCAGATACGCAGTATTTT.

The gene calls are TRBV6-2 or TRBV6-3 and TRBJ1-5, with 9 bases aligning to TRBD1. V was clipped by 7 bases and J by 3 bases; unmatched bases: 13. Germline loops: CDR1 MNHEY, CDR2 SVGEGT. The CDR3 length is 17 residues. The CDR3 sequence: CASIQGTGSPFNQPQHF. The CDR3 coding sequence is TGTGCCAGCATCCAAGGGACAGGGTCCCCTTTCAATCAGCCCCAGCATTTT.

This clonotype was counted a few times. This chain joins TRBV29-1 and TRBJ1-6; 8 bases map to TRBD1. Germline CDR1 is SQVTM and CDR2 is ANQGSEA. The CDR3 contains 17 residues. V lost 4 bases to trimming and J lost 1 base; unmatched junction nucleotides: 9. As DNA, the CDR3 is TGCAGCGTTGCCTATCATCAGGGGGCGTCCTATAATTCACCCCTCCACTTT. Translating it yields CSVAYHQGASYNSPLHF.